This TCR beta chain was profiled in a study of blood T cell repertoires in COVID-19. Study-level background: Sites across the United States, Italy and Spain contributed samples from acute and convalescent COVID-19.

Authors' analysis steps: Amplification with reference gene primers provided the estimates of nucleated cell counts. Libraries were prepared by immunoSEQ multiplex PCR; TCRdb keeps only in-frame clonotypes and omits some of them. The D gene and trimming were derived from the DNA, and the V and J assignments and clone size from that table. The sample includes roughly 200,000 clones, around 89% of them seen just once. J lost 5 bases, V lost 1 base, and 10 bases had no gene match. The V gene's germline CDR1 is SEHNR and CDR2 FQNEAQ (reference sequence). The CDR3 sequence is 16 residues long. V is TRBV7-9 and J is TRBJ2-5; 7 bases line up with TRBD1. Specimen: peripheral blood. This TCR came from a woman between 25 and 40 years old with acute or convalescent COVID-19. As DNA, the CDR3 is TGTGCCAGCAGCTTAGGTCTCCAGGGGGTGGGGGAGACCCAGTACTTC. Translated, it gives CASSLGLQGVGETQYF.